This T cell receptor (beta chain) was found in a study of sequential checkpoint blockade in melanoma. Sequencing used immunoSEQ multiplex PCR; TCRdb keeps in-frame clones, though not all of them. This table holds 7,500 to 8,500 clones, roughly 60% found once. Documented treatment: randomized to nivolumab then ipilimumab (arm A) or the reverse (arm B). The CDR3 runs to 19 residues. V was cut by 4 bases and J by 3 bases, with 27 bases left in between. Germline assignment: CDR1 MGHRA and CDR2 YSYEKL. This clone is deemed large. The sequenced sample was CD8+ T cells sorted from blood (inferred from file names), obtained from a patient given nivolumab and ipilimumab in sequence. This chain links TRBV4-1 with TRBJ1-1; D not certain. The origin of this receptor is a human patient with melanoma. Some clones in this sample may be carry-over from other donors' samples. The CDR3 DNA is TGCGCCAGCAGCCCCGTAGCGGGTCGGGCCCCAGATACGCACACTGAAGCTTTCTTT. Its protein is CASSPVAGRAPDTHTEAFF.